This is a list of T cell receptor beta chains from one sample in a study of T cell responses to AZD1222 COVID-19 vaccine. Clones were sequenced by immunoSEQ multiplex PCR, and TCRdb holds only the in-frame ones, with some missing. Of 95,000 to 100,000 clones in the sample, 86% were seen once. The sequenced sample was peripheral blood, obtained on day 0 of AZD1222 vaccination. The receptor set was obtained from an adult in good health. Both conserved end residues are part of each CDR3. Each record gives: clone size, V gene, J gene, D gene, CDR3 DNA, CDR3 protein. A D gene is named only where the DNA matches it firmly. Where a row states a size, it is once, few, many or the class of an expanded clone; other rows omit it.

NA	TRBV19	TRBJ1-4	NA	TGTGCCAGTAGTATTTTTGCCGGGAATGAAAAACTGTTTTTT	CASSIFAGNEKLFF
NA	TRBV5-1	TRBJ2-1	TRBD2	TGCGCCAGCAGCTTGGGTAGCGGGCCGTCAGTAGATGAGCAGTTCTTC	CASSLGSGPSVDEQFF
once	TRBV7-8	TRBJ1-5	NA	TGTGCCAGCAGCTTAGAACTTGGAGCCCAGCATTTT	CASSLELGAQHF
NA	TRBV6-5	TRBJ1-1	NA	TGTGCCAGCAGTTCTCCACACGGTGAAGCTTTCTTT	CASSSPHGEAFF
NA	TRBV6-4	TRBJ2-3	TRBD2	TGTGCCAGCAGGGAACTAGCGGGAGGGCCACAACATCCGGATACGCAGTATTTT	CASRELAGGPQHPDTQYF
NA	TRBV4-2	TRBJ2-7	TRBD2	TGTGCCAGCAGCCAAGATTATCAGCGGGAGTTCTACGAGCAGTACTTC	CASSQDYQREFYEQYF
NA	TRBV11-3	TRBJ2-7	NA	TGTGCCAGCAGCTATGACTCTAGTCTTTCCCACGAGCAGTACTTC	CASSYDSSLSHEQYF
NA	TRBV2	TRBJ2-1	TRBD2	TGTGCCAGCAGGTGGGAGACTAGCGGAAACAATGAGCAGTTCTTC	CASRWETSGNNEQFF
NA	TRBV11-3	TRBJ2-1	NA	TGTGCCAGCAGCCTTGGACGGAACAATGAGCAGTTCTTC	CASSLGRNNEQFF
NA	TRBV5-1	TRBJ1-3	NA	TGCGCCAGCAGCTTAGCGGGGTCTGGAAACACCATATATTTT	CASSLAGSGNTIYF
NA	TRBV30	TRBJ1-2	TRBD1	TGTGCCTGGGATCCCCTCGGACAGGGGCATGGCTACACCTTC	CAWDPLGQGHGYTF